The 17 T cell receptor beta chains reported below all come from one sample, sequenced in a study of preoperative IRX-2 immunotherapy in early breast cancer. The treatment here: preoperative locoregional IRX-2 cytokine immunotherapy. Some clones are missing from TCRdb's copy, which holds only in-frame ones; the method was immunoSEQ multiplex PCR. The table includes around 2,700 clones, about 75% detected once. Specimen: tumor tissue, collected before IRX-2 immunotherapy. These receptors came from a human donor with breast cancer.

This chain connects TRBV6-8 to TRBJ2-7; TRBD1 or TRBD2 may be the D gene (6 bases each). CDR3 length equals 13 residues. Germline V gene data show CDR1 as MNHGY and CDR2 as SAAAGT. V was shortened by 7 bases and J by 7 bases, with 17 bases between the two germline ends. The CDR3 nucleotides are TGTGCCAGCACCTCGGAGAGGGGGAGGGAGCAGTACTTC. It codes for CASTSERGREQYF.

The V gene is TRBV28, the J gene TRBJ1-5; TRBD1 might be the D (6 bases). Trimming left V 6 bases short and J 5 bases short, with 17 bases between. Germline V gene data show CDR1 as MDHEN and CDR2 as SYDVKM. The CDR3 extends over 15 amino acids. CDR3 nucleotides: TGTGCCAGCAGGGGGTCCCGGGGGGCTTATCAGCCCCAGCATTTT. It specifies CASRGSRGAYQPQHF.

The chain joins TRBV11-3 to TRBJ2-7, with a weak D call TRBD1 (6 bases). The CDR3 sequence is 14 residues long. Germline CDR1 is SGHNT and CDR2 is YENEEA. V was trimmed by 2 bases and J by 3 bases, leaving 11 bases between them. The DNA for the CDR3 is TGTGCCAGCAGCTTAAGGGGGTACGTCTACGAGCAGTACTTC. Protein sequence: CASSLRGYVYEQYF.

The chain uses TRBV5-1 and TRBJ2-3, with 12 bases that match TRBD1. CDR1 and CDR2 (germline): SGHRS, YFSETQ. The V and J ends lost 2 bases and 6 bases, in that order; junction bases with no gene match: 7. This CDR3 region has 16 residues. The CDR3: CASSFGGTGGRDTQYF. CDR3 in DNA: TGCGCCAGCAGCTTTGGAGGGACAGGGGGCCGGGATACGCAGTATTTT.

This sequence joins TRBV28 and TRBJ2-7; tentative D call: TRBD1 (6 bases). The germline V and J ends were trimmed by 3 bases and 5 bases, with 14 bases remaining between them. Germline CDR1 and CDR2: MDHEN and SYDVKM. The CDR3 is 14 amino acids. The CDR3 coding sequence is TGTGCCAGCAGTTTTCGCAGGGGCCGGAACGAGCAGTACTTC. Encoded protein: CASSFRRGRNEQYF.

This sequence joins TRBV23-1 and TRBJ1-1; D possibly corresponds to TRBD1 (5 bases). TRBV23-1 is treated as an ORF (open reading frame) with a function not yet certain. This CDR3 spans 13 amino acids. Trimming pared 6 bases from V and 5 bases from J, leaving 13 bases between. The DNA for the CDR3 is TGCGCCAGCAGGCAAACAGGAGGGACTGAAGCTTTCTTT. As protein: CASRQTGGTEAFF.

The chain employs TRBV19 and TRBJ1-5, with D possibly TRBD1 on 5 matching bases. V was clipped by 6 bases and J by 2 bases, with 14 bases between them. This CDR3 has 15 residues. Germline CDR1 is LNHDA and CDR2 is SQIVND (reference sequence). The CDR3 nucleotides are TGTGCCAGTAGATCACGCAGGGTTGGCAATCAGCCCCAGCATTTT. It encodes CASRSRRVGNQPQHF.

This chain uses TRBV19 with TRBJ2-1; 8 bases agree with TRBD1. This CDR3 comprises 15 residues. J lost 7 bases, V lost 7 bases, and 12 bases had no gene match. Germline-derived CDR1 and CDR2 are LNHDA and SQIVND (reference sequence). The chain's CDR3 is CASNVRQGKVNEQFF. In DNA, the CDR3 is TGTGCCAGTAATGTGAGACAGGGGAAGGTGAATGAGCAGTTCTTC. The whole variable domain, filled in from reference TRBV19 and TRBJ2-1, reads DGGITQSPKYLFRKEGQNVTLSCEQNLNHDAMYWYRQDPGQGLRLIYYSQIVNDFQKGDIAEGYSVSREKKESFPLTVTSAQKNPTAFYLCASNVRQGKVNEQFFGPGTRLTVL.

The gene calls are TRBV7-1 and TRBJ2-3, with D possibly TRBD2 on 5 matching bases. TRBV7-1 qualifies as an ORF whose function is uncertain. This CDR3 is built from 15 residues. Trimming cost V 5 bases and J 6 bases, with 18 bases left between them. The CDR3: CASSQGRGGGDTQYF. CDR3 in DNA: TGTGCCAGCAGCCAAGGCCGTGGTGGCGGGGATACGCAGTATTTT.

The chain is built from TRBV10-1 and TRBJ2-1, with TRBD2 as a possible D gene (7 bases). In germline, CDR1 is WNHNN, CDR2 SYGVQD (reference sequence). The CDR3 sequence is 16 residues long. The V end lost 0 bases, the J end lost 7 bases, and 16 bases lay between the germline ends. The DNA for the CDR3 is TGCGCCAGCAGTGAGTCGGGAGGGGGGGCCCGAAATGAGCAGTTCTTC. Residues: CASSESGGGARNEQFF.

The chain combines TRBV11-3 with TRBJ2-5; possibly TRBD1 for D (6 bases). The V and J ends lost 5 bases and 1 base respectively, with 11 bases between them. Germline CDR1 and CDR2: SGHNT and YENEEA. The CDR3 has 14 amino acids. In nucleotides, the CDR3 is TGTGCCAGCAGCCTCGGGACATTCCAAGAGACCCAGTACTTC. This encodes CASSLGTFQETQYF.

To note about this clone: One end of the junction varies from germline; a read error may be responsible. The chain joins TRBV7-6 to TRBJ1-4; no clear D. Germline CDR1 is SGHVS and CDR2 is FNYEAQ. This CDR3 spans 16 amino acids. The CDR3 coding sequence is TGTGCCAGAAGCTTGGTGGGGTTTCTTAGGGATGAAAAACTGTTTTTT. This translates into CARSLVGFLRDEKLFF.

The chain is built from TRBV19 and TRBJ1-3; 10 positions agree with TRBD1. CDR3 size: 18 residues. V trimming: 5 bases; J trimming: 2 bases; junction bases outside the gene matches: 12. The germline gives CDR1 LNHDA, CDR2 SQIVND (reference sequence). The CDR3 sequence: CASSPELAGTGAGNTIYF. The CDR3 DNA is TGTGCCAGTAGTCCAGAACTCGCCGGGACAGGGGCTGGAAACACCATATATTTT. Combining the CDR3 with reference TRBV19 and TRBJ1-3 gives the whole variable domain DGGITQSPKYLFRKEGQNVTLSCEQNLNHDAMYWYRQDPGQGLRLIYYSQIVNDFQKGDIAEGYSVSREKKESFPLTVTSAQKNPTAFYLCASSPELAGTGAGNTIYFGEGSWLTVV.

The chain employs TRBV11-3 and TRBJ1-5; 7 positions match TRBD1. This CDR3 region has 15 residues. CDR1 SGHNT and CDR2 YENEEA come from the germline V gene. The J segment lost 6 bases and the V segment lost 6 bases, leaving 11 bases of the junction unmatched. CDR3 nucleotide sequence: TGTGCCAGCAGAAGTGGGACAGCCCCAGGTCAGCCCCAGCATTTT. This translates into CASRSGTAPGQPQHF.

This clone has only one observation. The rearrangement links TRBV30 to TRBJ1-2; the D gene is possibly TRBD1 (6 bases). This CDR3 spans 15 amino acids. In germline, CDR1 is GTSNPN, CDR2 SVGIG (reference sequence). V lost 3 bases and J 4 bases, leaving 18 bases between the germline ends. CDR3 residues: CAWSDPGQPSYGYTF. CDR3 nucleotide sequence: TGTGCCTGGAGCGATCCCGGACAGCCCTCCTATGGCTACACCTTC.

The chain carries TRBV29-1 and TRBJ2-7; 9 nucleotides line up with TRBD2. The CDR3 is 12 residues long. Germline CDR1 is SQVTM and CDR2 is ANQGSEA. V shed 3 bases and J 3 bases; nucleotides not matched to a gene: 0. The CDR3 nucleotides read TGCAGCGTTGAGACTAGCGGCTACGAGCAGTACTTC. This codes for CSVETSGYEQYF.

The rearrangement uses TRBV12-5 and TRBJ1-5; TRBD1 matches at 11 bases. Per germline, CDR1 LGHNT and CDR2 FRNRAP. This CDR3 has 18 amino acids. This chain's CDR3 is CASTLWGDRGDINQPQHF. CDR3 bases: TGTGCCAGCACCCTTTGGGGGGACAGGGGGGACATCAATCAGCCCCAGCATTTT.